This TCR beta chain derives from a study of shared clonotypes between healthy human individuals. Profiling relied on immunoSEQ multiplex PCR, and the TCRdb table lists in-frame clones only, not all of them. The sample has some 500,000 clones; roughly 95% are singletons. The J segment lost 1 base and the V segment lost 4 bases, leaving 1 base of the junction unmatched. Germline V lookup: CDR1 MNHEY, CDR2 SVGAGI. The CDR3 contains 15 residues. The V gene is TRBV6-5, the J gene TRBJ2-2; TRBD1 matches 9 bases. The TCR comes from a woman under 40 in good health. The specimen was naive CD4+ T cells sorted from blood. Subset noted: CD45RA+ positively selected. The DNA for the CDR3 is TGTGCCAGCAGTTTGGACAGGGGGAACACCGGGGAGCTGTTTTTT. As protein: CASSLDRGNTGELFF.